This TCR beta chain was captured in a study of metastatic and nonmetastatic thyroid tumors. The V end was cut by 1 base, the J end by 3 bases, with 10 bases between. Germline loops: CDR1 MNHNS, CDR2 SASEGT. The CDR3 loop spans 15 amino acids. Nobody among the patients had been given any treatment before thyroid surgery. MiXCR reprocessed the PCR reads for TCRdb. The sample has some 21,000 clones; about a fifth are singletons. The TCR sequence derives from a female donor with papillary thyroid cancer or a benign thyroid nodule (not recorded which). Some clones in this sample may be carry-over from other donors' samples. The gene calls are TRBV6-1 and TRBJ2-1; maybe TRBD1 (6 bases). Sequencing was done on a sample of blood. The CDR3 DNA is TGTGCCAGCAGTGAAGGGACAGAGAGCTACAATGAGCAGTTCTTC. It codes for CASSEGTESYNEQFF.